This TCR beta chain appears in the sequencing data of a study of tissue T cells after allogeneic stem cell transplantation. Time point reported: mouse harvest day 7 after allogeneic transplant. The graft held 10^6 splenic CD5+ T cells and 10^7 T-cell-depleted bone marrow cells. Tissues came from B6→BALB/c major-mismatch GVHD mice at day 7 or 14. With 8 bases removed from V and 4 bases from J, the gap between germline ends came to 9 bases. The CDR3 loop spans 10 amino acids. Looked up from germline, CDR1 is GKSSPN and CDR2 is SITVG. This clone showed up just once. Germline and genes here are mouse. The observed sequence ends 1 residue before the CDR3 terminus, with the missing tail filled in from the germline J gene. Data came from immunoSEQ multiplex PCR; TCRdb stores just in-frame clones and leaves some out. The sample yields approximately 6,200 clones, approximately 45% seen once.

The sequence was collected from a female BALB/c mouse given C57BL/6 T cells with graft-versus-host disease after an allogeneic hematopoietic cell transplant. The chain carries TRBV31 and TRBJ2-7, with D unclear. The source material was skin. This CDR3 reads CAALFYEQYF. The part of the CDR3 DNA that was read is TGTGCCGCACTCTTTTATGAACAGTAC.